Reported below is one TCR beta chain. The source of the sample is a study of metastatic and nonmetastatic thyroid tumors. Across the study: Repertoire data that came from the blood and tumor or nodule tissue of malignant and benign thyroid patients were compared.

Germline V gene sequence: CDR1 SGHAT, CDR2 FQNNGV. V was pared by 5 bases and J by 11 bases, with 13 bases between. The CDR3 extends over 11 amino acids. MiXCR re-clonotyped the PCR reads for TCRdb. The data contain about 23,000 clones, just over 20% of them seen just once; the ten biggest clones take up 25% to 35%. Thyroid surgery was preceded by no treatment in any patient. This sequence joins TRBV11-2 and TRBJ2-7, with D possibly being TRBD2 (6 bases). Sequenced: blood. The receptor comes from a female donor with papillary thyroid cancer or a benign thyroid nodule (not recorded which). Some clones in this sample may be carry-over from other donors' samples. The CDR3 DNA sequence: TGTGCCAGCAGCCTAAGGGAGGAGAAGTACTTC. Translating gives CASSLREEKYF.